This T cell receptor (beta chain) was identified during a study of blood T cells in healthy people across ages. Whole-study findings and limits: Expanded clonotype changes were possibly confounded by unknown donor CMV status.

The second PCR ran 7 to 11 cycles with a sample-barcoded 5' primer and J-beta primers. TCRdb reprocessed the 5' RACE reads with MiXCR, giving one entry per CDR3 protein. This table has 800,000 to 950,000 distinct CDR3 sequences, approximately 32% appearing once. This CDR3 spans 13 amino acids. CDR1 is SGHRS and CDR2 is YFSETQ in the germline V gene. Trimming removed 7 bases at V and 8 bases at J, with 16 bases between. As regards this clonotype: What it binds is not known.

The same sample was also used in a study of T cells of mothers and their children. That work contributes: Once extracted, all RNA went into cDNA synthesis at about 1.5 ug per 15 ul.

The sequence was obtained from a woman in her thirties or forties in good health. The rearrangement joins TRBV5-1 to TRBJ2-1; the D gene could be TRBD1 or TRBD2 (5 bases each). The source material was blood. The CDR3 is CASRDQLRDEQFF. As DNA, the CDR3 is TGCGCCAGCCGGGACCAACTGAGGGATGAGCAGTTCTTC. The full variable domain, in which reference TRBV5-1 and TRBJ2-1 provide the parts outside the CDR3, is KAGVTQTPRYLIKTRGQQVTLSCSPISGHRSVSWYQQTPGQGLQFLFEYFSETQRNKGNFPGRFSGRQFSNSRSEMNVSTLELGDSALYLCASRDQLRDEQFFGPGTRLTVL.